This T cell receptor (beta chain) came from a study of beta chain features in type 1 diabetes. Broader study findings: Shortening of TCRB CDR3s, moderate but significant, appeared in all four CD4+ subsets of Type 1 diabetes patients.

The isolated RNA, all of it, was reverse transcribed, so expressed TCRB transcripts were what got sequenced. Sequenced by immunoSEQ multiplex PCR; TCRdb stores in-frame clones only, minus some. Among 330,000 or so clones, over 10% were seen once, and the ten largest hold 0.0095% to 0.011%. This CDR3 has 13 residues. Per the germline V gene, CDR1 is GTSNPN and CDR2 is SVGIG (reference sequence). V was clipped by 4 bases and J by 4 bases, with 12 bases between them. A note on this clone: Its antigen is not known.

The clonotype was recovered from a woman aged 18-29 years with type 1 diabetes. Source material: naive CD4+ T cells from blood. This chain connects TRBV30 to TRBJ2-3; D not certain. The DNA of the CDR3 is TGTGCCTGGATTAGTAATTTGGCAGATACGCAGTATTTT. It codes for CAWISNLADTQYF. Drawing the rest from reference TRBV30 and TRBJ2-3, the complete variable domain is SQTIHQWPATLVQPVGSPLSLECTVEGTSNPNLYWYRQAAGRGLQLLFYSVGIGQISSEVPQNLSASRPQDRQFILSSKKLLLSDSGFYLCAWISNLADTQYFGPGTRLTVL.